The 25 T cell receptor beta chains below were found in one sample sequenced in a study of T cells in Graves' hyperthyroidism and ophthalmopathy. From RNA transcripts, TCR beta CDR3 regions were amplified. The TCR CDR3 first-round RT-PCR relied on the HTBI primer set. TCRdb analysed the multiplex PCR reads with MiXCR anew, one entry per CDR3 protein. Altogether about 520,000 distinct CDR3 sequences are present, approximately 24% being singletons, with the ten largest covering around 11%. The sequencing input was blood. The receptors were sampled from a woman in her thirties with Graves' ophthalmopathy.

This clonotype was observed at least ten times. The CDR3 DNA is TGCAGTGCGCAGACATTAGCCAAAAACATTCAGTACTTC. Protein: CSAQTLAKNIQYF. This sequence joins TRBV20-1 and TRBJ2-4; D not resolved. The V end was cut by 6 bases, the J end by 0 bases, with 9 bases between. The CDR3 is made up of 13 amino acids. The germline V gene has CDR1 DFQATT and CDR2 SNEGSKA (reference sequence).

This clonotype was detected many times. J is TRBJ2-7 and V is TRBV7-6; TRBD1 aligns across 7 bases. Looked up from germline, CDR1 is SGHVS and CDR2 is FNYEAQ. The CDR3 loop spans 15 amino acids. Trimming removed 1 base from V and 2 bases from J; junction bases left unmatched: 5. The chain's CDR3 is CASSLGGTETYEQYF. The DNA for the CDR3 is TGTGCCAGCAGCTTAGGTGGGACAGAGACCTACGAGCAGTACTTC.

CDR3 sequence (DNA): TGCAGTGCAGAGGACAGGGGAGCTTTCTTT. This encodes CSAEDRGAFF. The rearrangement uses TRBV20-1 and TRBJ1-1; 9 nucleotides agree with TRBD1. Losses at the gene ends were 6 bases for V and 10 bases for J; bases not matched to a gene: 3. The CDR3 consists of 10 residues. The germline CDR1 and CDR2 sequences are DFQATT and SNEGSKA (reference sequence).

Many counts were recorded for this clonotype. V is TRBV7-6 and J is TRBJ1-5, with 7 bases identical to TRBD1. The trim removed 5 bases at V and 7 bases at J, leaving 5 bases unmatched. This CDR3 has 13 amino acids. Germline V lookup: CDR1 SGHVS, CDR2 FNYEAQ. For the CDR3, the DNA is TGTGCCAGCAGCGCCATGACAGGGCAGCCCCAGCATTTT. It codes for CASSAMTGQPQHF.

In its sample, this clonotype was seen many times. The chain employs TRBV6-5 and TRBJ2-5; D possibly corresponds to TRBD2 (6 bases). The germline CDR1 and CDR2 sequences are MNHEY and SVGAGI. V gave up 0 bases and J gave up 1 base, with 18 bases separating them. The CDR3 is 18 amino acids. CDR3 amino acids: CASSYSWGGVVGQETQYF. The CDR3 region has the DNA TGTGCCAGCAGTTACTCTTGGGGCGGGGTTGTAGGCCAAGAGACCCAGTACTTC.

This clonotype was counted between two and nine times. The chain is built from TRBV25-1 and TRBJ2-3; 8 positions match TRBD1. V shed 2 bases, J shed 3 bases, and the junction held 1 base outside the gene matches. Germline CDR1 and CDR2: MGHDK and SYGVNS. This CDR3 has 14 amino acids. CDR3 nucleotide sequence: TGTGCCAGCAGTGAAAGGGACAGGACAGATACGCAGTATTTT. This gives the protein CASSERDRTDTQYF.

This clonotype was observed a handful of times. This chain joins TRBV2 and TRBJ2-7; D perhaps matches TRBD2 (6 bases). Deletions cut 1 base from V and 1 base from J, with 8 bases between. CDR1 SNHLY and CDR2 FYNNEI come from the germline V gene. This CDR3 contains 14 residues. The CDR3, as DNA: TGTGCCAGCAGTGAAGGGAGGGAATCCTACGAGCAGTACTTC. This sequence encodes CASSEGRESYEQYF.

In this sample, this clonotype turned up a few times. The CDR3 spells CASSQDTSGGARTYEQYF. Here the CDR3 DNA reads TGCGCCAGCAGCCAAGATACTAGCGGGGGGGCTAGGACCTACGAGCAGTACTTC. The chain links TRBV4-1 to TRBJ2-7; TRBD2 aligns across 13 bases. V shed 0 bases and J 2 bases; nucleotides not matched to a gene: 7. The CDR3 loop spans 18 amino acids. Looked up from germline, CDR1 is MGHRA and CDR2 is YSYEKL.

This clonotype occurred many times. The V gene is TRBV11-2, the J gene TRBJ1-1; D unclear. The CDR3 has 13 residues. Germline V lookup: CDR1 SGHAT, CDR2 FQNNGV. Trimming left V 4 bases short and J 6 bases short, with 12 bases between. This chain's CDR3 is CASSSAVGPEAFF. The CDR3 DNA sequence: TGTGCCAGCAGCTCGGCTGTGGGTCCTGAAGCTTTCTTT.

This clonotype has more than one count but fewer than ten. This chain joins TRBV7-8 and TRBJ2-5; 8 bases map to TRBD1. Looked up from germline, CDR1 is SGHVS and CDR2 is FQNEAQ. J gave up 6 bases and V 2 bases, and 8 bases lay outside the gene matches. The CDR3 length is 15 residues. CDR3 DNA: TGTGCCAGCAGCTTAAGGTTTCAGGGGGCAAAGACCCAGTACTTC. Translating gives CASSLRFQGAKTQYF.

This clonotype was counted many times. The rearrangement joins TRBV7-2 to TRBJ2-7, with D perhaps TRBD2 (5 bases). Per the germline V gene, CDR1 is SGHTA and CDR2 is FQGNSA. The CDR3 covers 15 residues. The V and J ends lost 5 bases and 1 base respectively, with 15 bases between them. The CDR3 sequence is CASSAHPTGSYEQYF. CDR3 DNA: TGTGCCAGCAGCGCCCACCCCACGGGGTCCTACGAGCAGTACTTC.

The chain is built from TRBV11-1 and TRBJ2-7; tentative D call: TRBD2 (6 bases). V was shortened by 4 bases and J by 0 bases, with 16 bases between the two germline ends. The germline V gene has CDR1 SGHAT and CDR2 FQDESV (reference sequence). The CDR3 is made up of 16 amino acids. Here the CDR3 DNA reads TGTGCCAGCAGCTCCACCGGGACTCTCTCCTCCTACGAGCAGTACTTC. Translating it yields CASSSTGTLSSYEQYF.

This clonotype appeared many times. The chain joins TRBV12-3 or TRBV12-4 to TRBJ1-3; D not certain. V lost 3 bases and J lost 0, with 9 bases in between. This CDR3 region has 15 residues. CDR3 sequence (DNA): TGTGCCAGCAGTTTTATGGGGAACTCTGGAAACACCATATATTTT. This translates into CASSFMGNSGNTIYF.

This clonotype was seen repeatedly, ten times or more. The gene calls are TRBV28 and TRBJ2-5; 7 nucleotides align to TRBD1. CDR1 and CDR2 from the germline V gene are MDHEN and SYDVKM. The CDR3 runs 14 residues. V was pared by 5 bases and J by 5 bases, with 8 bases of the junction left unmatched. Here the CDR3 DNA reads TGTGCCAGCAGTCTTAGACAGGGATGGGAGACCCAGTACTTC. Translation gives CASSLRQGWETQYF.

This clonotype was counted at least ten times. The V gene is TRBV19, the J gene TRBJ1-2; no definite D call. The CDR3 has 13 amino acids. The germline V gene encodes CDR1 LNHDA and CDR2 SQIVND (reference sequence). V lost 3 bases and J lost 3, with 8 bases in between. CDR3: CASSIIQHYGYTF. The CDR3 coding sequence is TGTGCCAGTAGTATCATACAGCACTATGGCTACACCTTC.

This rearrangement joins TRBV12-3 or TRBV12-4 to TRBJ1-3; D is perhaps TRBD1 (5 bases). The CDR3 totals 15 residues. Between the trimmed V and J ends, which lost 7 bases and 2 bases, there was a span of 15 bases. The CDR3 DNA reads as TGTGCCAGCACCTTAGGGGTGTTGGCTGGAAACACCATATATTTT. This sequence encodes CASTLGVLAGNTIYF.

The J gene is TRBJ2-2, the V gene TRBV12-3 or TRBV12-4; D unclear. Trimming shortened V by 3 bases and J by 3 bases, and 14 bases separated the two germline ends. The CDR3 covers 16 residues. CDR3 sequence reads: CASSFPLTRDTGELFF. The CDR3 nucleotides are TGTGCCAGCAGTTTCCCCCTGACAAGGGACACCGGGGAGCTGTTTTTT.

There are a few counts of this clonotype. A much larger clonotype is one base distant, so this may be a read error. CDR3 region: CTSSRSTDHGYTF. The CDR3 DNA reads TGTACCAGCTCACGCTCGACAGATCATGGCTACACCTTC. The rearrangement joins TRBV18 to TRBJ1-2; maybe TRBD1 (5 bases). Germline V CDR1 and CDR2: KGHSH, LQKENI. The CDR3 totals 13 residues.

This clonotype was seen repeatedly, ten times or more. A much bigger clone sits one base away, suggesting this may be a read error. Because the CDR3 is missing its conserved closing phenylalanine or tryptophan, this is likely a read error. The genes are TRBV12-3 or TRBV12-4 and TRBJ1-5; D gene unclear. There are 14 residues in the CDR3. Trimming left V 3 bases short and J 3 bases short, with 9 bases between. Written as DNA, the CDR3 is TGTGCCAGCAGTTTTGGTAACTACAATCAGCCCCAGCATTCT. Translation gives CASSFGNYNQPQHS.

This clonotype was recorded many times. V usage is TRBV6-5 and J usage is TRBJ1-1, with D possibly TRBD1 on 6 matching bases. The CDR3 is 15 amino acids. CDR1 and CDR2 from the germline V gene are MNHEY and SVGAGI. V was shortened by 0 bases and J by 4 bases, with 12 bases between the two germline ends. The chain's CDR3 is CASSYSGQPGTEAFF. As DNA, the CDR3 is TGTGCCAGCAGTTACTCAGGACAGCCGGGCACTGAAGCTTTCTTT.

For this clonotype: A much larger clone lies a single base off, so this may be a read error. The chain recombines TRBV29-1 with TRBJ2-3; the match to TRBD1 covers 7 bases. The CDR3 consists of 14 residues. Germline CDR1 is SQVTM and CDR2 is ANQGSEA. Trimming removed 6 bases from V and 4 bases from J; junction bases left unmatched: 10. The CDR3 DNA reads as TGCAGCGTCTTGGACCGGACAGGTCCAGATACGCAGTATTTT. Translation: CSVLDRTGPDTQYF.

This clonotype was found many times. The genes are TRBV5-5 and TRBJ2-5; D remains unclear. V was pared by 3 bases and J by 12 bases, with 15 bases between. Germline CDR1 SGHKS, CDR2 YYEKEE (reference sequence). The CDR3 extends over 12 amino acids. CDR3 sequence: CASSSLTGFEYF. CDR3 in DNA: TGTGCCAGCAGCTCCCTTACTGGATTCGAGTACTTC.

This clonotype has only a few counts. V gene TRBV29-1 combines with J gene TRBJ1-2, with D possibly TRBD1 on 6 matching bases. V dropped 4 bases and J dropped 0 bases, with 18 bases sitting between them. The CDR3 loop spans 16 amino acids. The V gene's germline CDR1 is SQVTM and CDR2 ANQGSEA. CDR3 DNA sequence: TGCAGCGTTGGGGCCCTGGACAGCTGGGCTAACTATGGCTACACCTTC. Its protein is CSVGALDSWANYGYTF.

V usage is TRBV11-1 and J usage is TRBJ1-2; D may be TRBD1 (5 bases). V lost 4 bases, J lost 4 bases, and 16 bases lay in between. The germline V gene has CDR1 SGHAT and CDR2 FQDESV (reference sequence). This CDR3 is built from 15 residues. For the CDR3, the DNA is TGTGCCAGCAGCTCCTCCGGGACGGGAGGCTATGGCTACACCTTC. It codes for CASSSSGTGGYGYTF.

The CDR3 nucleotides are TGTGCCACCAGTGATTCGGGACAATTAAAAAACATTCAGTACTTC. Encoded protein: CATSDSGQLKNIQYF. The chain links TRBV24-1 to TRBJ2-4, with D perhaps matching TRBD1 (6 bases). Per the germline V gene, CDR1 is KGHDR and CDR2 is SFDVKD. The CDR3 has 15 residues. Trimming cost V 2 bases and J 4 bases, with 11 bases left between them.